The 27 T cell receptor beta chains in this list originate from one sample, sequenced in a study of early T cells in non-severe SARS-CoV-2 infection. TCRdb re-analysed the 5' RACE reads in MiXCR, keeping a single row per CDR3 protein. The sample shows some 64,000 distinct CDR3 sequences, roughly 21% of them seen only once. This specimen was whole blood, taken at baseline. The receptors originated from an adult who was a healthcare worker with PCR-confirmed SARS-CoV-2 infection or an uninfected control (not recorded which).

The rearrangement joins TRBV7-2 to TRBJ2-5, with D perhaps TRBD1 (6 bases). Germline-derived CDR1 and CDR2 are SGHTA and FQGNSA. V lost 5 bases and J lost 0, with 7 bases in between. This CDR3 contains 13 residues. The CDR3 protein is CASSRDNQETQYF. CDR3 sequence (DNA): TGTGCCAGCAGCCGGGACAACCAAGAGACCCAGTACTTC.

This chain links TRBV7-9 with TRBJ1-6; TRBD1 matches at 8 bases. The length of the CDR3 is 15 residues. In germline, CDR1 is SEHNR, CDR2 FQNEAQ (reference sequence). After removal of 4 bases from V and 6 bases from J, the junction contained 5 bases not matched to a gene. Here the CDR3 DNA reads TGTGCCAGCAGCTCCGGGACAGGTCGTAATTCACCCCTCCACTTT. It specifies CASSSGTGRNSPLHF.

The chain links TRBV3-1 to TRBJ2-1; the D gene could be TRBD1 or TRBD2 (6 bases each). Germline values: CDR1 LGHDT, CDR2 YNNKEL (reference sequence). Trimming removed 7 bases from V and 5 bases from J, with 12 bases in between. The CDR3 is 13 amino acids. CDR3 sequence reads: CASTRGEDNEQFF. The CDR3 DNA follows: TGTGCCAGCACGAGGGGGGAAGACAATGAGCAGTTCTTC.

The table lists this clonotype with many counts. The chain has TRBV3-1 and TRBJ2-7; 7 nucleotides agree with TRBD2. V dropped 5 bases and J dropped 2; count of bases not matched to a gene: 3. The germline gives CDR1 LGHDT, CDR2 YNNKEL (reference sequence). The CDR3 totals 13 residues. CDR3: CASSSGGTYEQYF. DNA for the CDR3: TGTGCCAGCAGCTCGGGGGGAACCTACGAGCAGTACTTC.

This clonotype was counted a few times. CDR3 amino acids: CASSQFSENTEAFF. CDR3 DNA sequence: TGTGCCAGCAGCCAATTTTCTGAGAACACTGAAGCTTTCTTT. V usage is TRBV3-1 and J usage is TRBJ1-1; D call uncertain. Trimming took 2 bases from V and 1 from J, leaving 8 bases between them. CDR3 length equals 14 residues. Germline V gene lookup returns CDR1 LGHDT and CDR2 YNNKEL (reference sequence).

This clonotype was counted between two and nine times. V gene TRBV7-6 combines with J gene TRBJ1-4, with D possibly TRBD1 on 5 matching bases. The V gene lost 5 bases and the J gene lost 8 bases, with 18 bases spanning the gap. The CDR3 loop spans 15 amino acids. From germline, CDR1 is SGHVS and CDR2 FNYEAQ. The CDR3 sequence is CASSPRQQSGEKLFF. As DNA, the CDR3 is TGTGCCAGCAGCCCGCGACAGCAGTCAGGCGAAAAACTGTTTTTT.

The chain uses TRBV3-1 and TRBJ1-1; D is uncertain. In germline, CDR1 is LGHDT, CDR2 YNNKEL (reference sequence). V was pared by 1 base and J by 2 bases, with 8 bases between. The CDR3 loop spans 14 amino acids. In nucleotides, the CDR3 is TGTGCCAGCAGCCAAGGTACAGCTAACACTGAAGCTTTCTTT. It yields the protein CASSQGTANTEAFF.

The V gene is TRBV27, the J gene TRBJ1-5; D ambiguous. The V gene's germline CDR1 is MNHEY and CDR2 SMNVEV (reference sequence). Trimming left V 3 bases short and J 3 bases short, with 6 bases between. The CDR3 is made up of 13 amino acids. CDR3 bases: TGTGCCAGCAGTTTGCAGTTCAATCAGCCCCAGCATTTT. Amino acids: CASSLQFNQPQHF.

At least ten counts were recorded for this clonotype. This rearrangement joins TRBV19 to TRBJ2-2; possible D gene TRBD1, 5 bases. The CDR3 consists of 13 residues. Germline V gene sequence: CDR1 LNHDA, CDR2 SQIVND (reference sequence). V was cut by 7 bases and J by 5 bases, with 11 bases left in between. The chain's CDR3 is CASTRSGTGELFF. The CDR3 DNA is TGTGCCAGTACACGTTCAGGGACCGGGGAGCTGTTTTTT.

This rearrangement joins TRBV5-5 to TRBJ2-6; D possibly corresponds to TRBD2 (5 bases). Germline V gene sequence: CDR1 SGHKS, CDR2 YYEKEE (reference sequence). V shed 4 bases and J shed 4 bases, with 12 bases lying between them. The CDR3 consists of 15 residues. In nucleotides, the CDR3 is TGTGCCAGCAGCCTAGGGAGCGCCGGGGCCAACGTCCTGACTTTC. Translation: CASSLGSAGANVLTF.

V and J are TRBV2 and TRBJ2-7; no clear D gene. The CDR3 sequence is 11 residues long. Trimming removed 8 bases at V and 6 bases at J, with 11 bases between. Germline V gene lookup returns CDR1 SNHLY and CDR2 FYNNEI. The CDR3 loop reads CASLDPSEQYF. The DNA of the CDR3 is TGTGCCAGCCTAGACCCCTCCGAGCAGTACTTC. Supplemented by reference TRBV2 and TRBJ2-7, the full variable domain reads EPEVTQTPSHQVTQMGQEVILRCVPISNHLYFYWYRQILGQKVEFLVSFYNNEISEKSEIFDDQFSVERPDGSNFTLKIRSTKLEDSAMYFCASLDPSEQYFGPGTRLTVT.

V and J are TRBV20-1 and TRBJ2-1; possible D gene TRBD2, 6 bases. The CDR3 length is 18 residues. V was shortened by 0 bases and J by 2 bases, with 20 bases between the two germline ends. The germline V gene encodes CDR1 DFQATT and CDR2 SNEGSKA (reference sequence). DNA for the CDR3: TGCAGTGCTAGAGATACCCGGGGGAGCCCCATAACCTACAATGAGCAGTTCTTC. Translation gives CSARDTRGSPITYNEQFF.

In its sample, this clonotype was seen many times. The chain has TRBV5-4 and TRBJ1-6; D unresolved. This CDR3 spans 15 amino acids. Germline loops: CDR1 SGHNT, CDR2 YYREEE (reference sequence). V lost 5 bases to trimming and J lost 0 bases, with 9 bases between them. The CDR3 loop reads CASRVGSSYNSPLHF. CDR3 DNA: TGTGCCAGCAGGGTTGGGAGCTCCTATAATTCACCCCTCCACTTT. Variable domain in full (rest from reference TRBV5-4 and TRBJ1-6): ETGVTQSPTHLIKTRGQQVTLRCSSQSGHNTVSWYQQALGQGPQFIFQYYREEENGRGNFPPRFSGLQFPNYSSELNVNALELDDSALYLCASRVGSSYNSPLHFGNGTRLTVT.

The rearrangement links TRBV3-1 to TRBJ1-1; D is unclear. Per the germline V gene, CDR1 is LGHDT and CDR2 is YNNKEL (reference sequence). The CDR3 is 13 amino acids. V was trimmed by 7 bases and J by 4 bases, leaving 13 bases between them. The CDR3 protein is CASTLNRGTEAFF. In nucleotides, the CDR3 is TGTGCCAGCACTCTAAACCGGGGCACTGAAGCTTTCTTT.

This clonotype has a handful of counts. The V call is TRBV3-1, the J call TRBJ2-7, with D maybe TRBD2 (6 bases). CDR3 length: 14 residues. Trimming took 3 bases from V and 0 from J, leaving 9 bases between them. Per the germline V gene, CDR1 is LGHDT and CDR2 is YNNKEL (reference sequence). The CDR3 here is CASSHRGSSYEQYF. The CDR3 nucleotides read TGTGCCAGCAGCCACCGGGGGAGCTCCTACGAGCAGTACTTC.

This clonotype turned up a few times. Here the CDR3 reads CAISDSATLHGAYTGELFF. In DNA form, the CDR3 reads TGTGCCATCAGTGACTCGGCGACATTACACGGGGCGTACACCGGGGAGCTGTTTTTT. The rearrangement links TRBV10-3 to TRBJ2-2; D assignment may be TRBD1 or TRBD2 (5 bases each). From germline, CDR1 is ENHRY and CDR2 SYGVKD. Trimming stripped 3 bases from V and 3 bases from J, with 23 bases between. The CDR3 sequence is 19 residues long.

The table lists this clonotype with a few counts. This chain joins TRBV5-1 and TRBJ1-1, with 9 positions matching TRBD1. The CDR3 extends over 15 amino acids. CDR1 is SGHRS, CDR2 YFSETQ, per germline. The V segment lost 4 bases and the J segment 5 bases; nucleotides outside the gene matches: 9. CDR3 amino acids: CASSAQPGQGTEAFF. The DNA for the CDR3 is TGCGCCAGCAGCGCCCAGCCCGGACAGGGGACTGAAGCTTTCTTT.

A few counts support this clonotype. V and J are TRBV18 and TRBJ2-4; D is undetermined. Germline CDR1 reads KGHSH; CDR2 reads LQKENI. CDR3 length: 14 residues. Trimming pared 2 bases from V and 11 bases from J, leaving 16 bases between. CDR3 sequence: CASSPSKDPSLQYF. Here the CDR3 DNA reads TGTGCCAGCTCACCATCCAAGGATCCCTCCCTTCAGTACTTC.

This clonotype appeared a few times. This chain uses TRBV27 with TRBJ2-3; 10 nucleotides line up with TRBD2. After removal of 3 bases from V and 8 bases from J, the junction contained 11 bases not matched to a gene. The CDR3 loop spans 16 amino acids. From germline, CDR1 is MNHEY and CDR2 SMNVEV (reference sequence). CDR3 in amino acids: CASSFPSGGAFGTQYF. The CDR3 nucleotides read TGTGCCAGCAGTTTTCCAAGCGGGGGGGCCTTCGGTACGCAGTATTTT.

This clonotype has only a few counts. The gene calls are TRBV5-5 and TRBJ2-5; 15 bases are shared with TRBD2. V gave up 3 bases and J gave up 4 bases; unmatched junction bases: 7. This CDR3 has 17 residues. The germline gives CDR1 SGHKS, CDR2 YYEKEE (reference sequence). CDR3 in DNA: TGTGCCAGCAGCTACTGGACTAGCGGGGGGGCACGAGAGACCCAGTACTTC. It encodes CASSYWTSGGARETQYF. The full variable domain, rest sourced from reference TRBV5-5 and TRBJ2-5, is DAGVTQSPTHLIKTRGQQVTLRCSPISGHKSVSWYQQVLGQGPQFIFQYYEKEERGRGNFPDRFSARQFPNYSSELNVNALLLGDSALYLCASSYWTSGGARETQYFGPGTRLLVL.

This clonotype was found a few times. The chain's CDR3 is CATSDGATNEKLFF. Written as DNA, the CDR3 is TGTGCCACCAGCGATGGAGCAACTAATGAAAAACTGTTTTTT. J is TRBJ1-4 and V is TRBV15; the D is unclear. Germline V gene lookup returns CDR1 LNHNV and CDR2 YYDKDF (reference sequence). This CDR3 region has 14 residues. The germline V and J ends were trimmed by 5 bases and 0 bases, with 7 bases remaining between them.

The chain employs TRBV7-2 and TRBJ1-5, with no clear D. The CDR3 extends over 13 amino acids. CDR1 and CDR2 (germline): SGHTA, FQGNSA. Deletions cut 5 bases from V and 11 bases from J, with 16 bases between. The CDR3 spells CASSTDAGRTQHF. The CDR3 DNA is TGTGCCAGCAGCACGGATGCGGGCCGGACCCAGCATTTT.

This clonotype has ten or more counts. V usage is TRBV4-1 and J usage is TRBJ2-7; 7 bases map to TRBD1. V trimming: 5 bases; J trimming: 2 bases; junction bases outside the gene matches: 15. CDR1 is MGHRA, CDR2 YSYEKL, per germline. The CDR3 runs to 17 residues. The CDR3 sequence: CASSFNPPGQVTYEQYF. DNA for the CDR3: TGCGCCAGCAGCTTTAATCCCCCCGGACAGGTTACCTACGAGCAGTACTTC.

The chain links TRBV6-2 or TRBV6-3 to TRBJ2-3; D uncertain. Germline V CDR1 and CDR2: MNHEY, SVGEGT. Trimming cost V 1 base and J 0 bases, with 2 bases left between them. CDR3 length equals 13 residues. CDR3: CASSYFSTDTQYF. CDR3 nucleotides: TGTGCCAGCAGTTACTTCAGCACAGATACGCAGTATTTT.

In its sample, this clonotype was seen a few times. The V gene is TRBV20-1, the J gene TRBJ2-2, with D tentatively TRBD1 (5 bases). V was shortened by 5 bases and J by 0 bases, with 10 bases between the two germline ends. Per the germline V gene, CDR1 is DFQATT and CDR2 is SNEGSKA (reference sequence). This CDR3 has 14 residues. The CDR3 DNA sequence: TGCAGTGCTCGCTCGGACACGAACACCGGGGAGCTGTTTTTT. It yields the protein CSARSDTNTGELFF.

This clonotype has a count of ten or more. The gene calls are TRBV6-5 and TRBJ2-5; the D gene is possibly TRBD1 (6 bases). V was pared by 5 bases and J by 4 bases, with 23 bases between. Germline CDR1 is MNHEY and CDR2 is SVGAGI. This CDR3 is 17 amino acids long. CDR3 protein: CASSIFWGPHRGETQYF. CDR3 DNA: TGTGCCAGCAGTATCTTTTGGGGGCCACATCGGGGAGAGACCCAGTACTTC.

This clonotype occurred a few times. The chain uses TRBV20-1 and TRBJ2-5; D uncertain. Germline CDR1 reads DFQATT; CDR2 reads SNEGSKA (reference sequence). V lost 3 bases to trimming and J lost 2 bases, with 13 bases between them. The CDR3 loop spans 14 amino acids. CDR3 nucleotide sequence: TGCAGTGCTAGCTTACCCGGCCAACAAGAGACCCAGTACTTC. Its translation: CSASLPGQQETQYF.